Each of the 9 T cell receptor beta chains below was sequenced from the same sample in a study of glioma-infiltrating T cells. Using RNA template, CDR3s of TCR alpha and beta were amplified with iRepertoire arm-PCR. TCRdb itself ran the multiplex PCR reads through MiXCR, one entry per CDR3 protein. The table lists fewer than 55,000 distinct CDR3 sequences, 20% to 25% of them singletons, with approximately 6.4% in the top ten. Sequenced material: glioma tissue, nonneoplastic brain tissue, or PBMCs (not recorded which). The receptors here all came from a human donor with low-grade glioma or glioblastoma, undergoing nonglioma brain surgery, or in good health (not recorded which).

The table lists this clonotype with a count of one. A read error may be the cause here, since a much bigger clone is one base away. The rearrangement joins TRBV19 to TRBJ1-1, with TRBD1 identical over 8 bases. Germline V gene data show CDR1 as LNHDA and CDR2 as SQIVND (reference sequence). This CDR3 region has 15 residues. The CDR3 sequence: CASSSQGTGVTGAFF. The DNA for the CDR3 is TGTGCCAGTAGTTCTCAGGGGACAGGAGTCACTGGAGCTTTCTTT.

The chain combines TRBV29-1 with TRBJ2-1; D remains unclear. Germline loops: CDR1 SQVTM, CDR2 ANQGSEA. V was trimmed by 6 bases and J by 5 bases, leaving 5 bases between them. This CDR3 region has 10 residues. The CDR3 bases are TGCAGCGTAGCCGACAATGAGCAGTTCTTC. Translation: CSVADNEQFF.

This clonotype was seen ten or more times. V usage is TRBV6-1 and J usage is TRBJ2-1; TRBD2 is a possible D gene (5 bases). In germline, CDR1 is MNHNS, CDR2 SASEGT. The CDR3 consists of 15 residues. Trimming stripped 6 bases from V and 0 bases from J, with 12 bases between. The CDR3: CASRAGSASYNEQFF. For the CDR3, the DNA is TGTGCCAGCAGAGCCGGTAGCGCCTCCTACAATGAGCAGTTCTTC.

Regarding this clonotype: This may be a read error, as it is one base from a much larger clone. This rearrangement joins TRBV4-1 to TRBJ1-5, with D uncertain. This CDR3 comprises 13 residues. The germline V gene encodes CDR1 MGHRA and CDR2 YSYEKL. This chain's CDR3 is CASGPESSQPQHF. The CDR3 DNA reads TGCGCCAGCGGCCCCGAGAGCAGTCAGCCCCAGCATTTT.

This clonotype has at least ten counts. The genes are TRBV20-1 and TRBJ2-7, with D perhaps matching TRBD1 (5 bases). Germline CDR1 reads DFQATT; CDR2 reads SNEGSKA (reference sequence). V lost 3 bases, J lost 5 bases, and 11 bases lay in between. CDR3 length: 12 residues. The CDR3: CSASYQGNEQYF. CDR3 sequence (DNA): TGCAGTGCTAGTTATCAGGGTAACGAGCAGTACTTC.

This clonotype is termed medium-sized. This chain links TRBV6-1 with TRBJ1-1; maybe TRBD1 (5 bases). This CDR3 contains 15 residues. Trimming removed 6 bases at V and 2 bases at J, with 16 bases between. Germline CDR1 and CDR2: MNHNS and SASEGT. The CDR3 region has the DNA TGTGCCAGCAGCCTTCATACCGGGACCAACACTGAAGCTTTCTTT. As protein: CASSLHTGTNTEAFF.

The table lists this clonotype with many counts. The V gene is TRBV20-1, the J gene TRBJ2-3; 8 nucleotides align to TRBD2. Trimming at V came to 3 bases and at J to 1 base, leaving 12 bases not matched to a gene. The germline gives CDR1 DFQATT, CDR2 SNEGSKA (reference sequence). This CDR3 comprises 17 residues. The CDR3 coding sequence is TGCAGTGCTAGTTCGGGGGGGCGGGGAGAACGCACAGATACGCAGTATTTT. Protein: CSASSGGRGERTDTQYF.

This clonotype was seen many times. The rearrangement uses TRBV25-1 and TRBJ2-7; TRBD1 or TRBD2 may be the D gene (5 bases each). The length of the CDR3 is 15 residues. Per the germline V gene, CDR1 is MGHDK and CDR2 is SYGVNS. Trimming took off 4 bases at V and 5 bases at J, with 18 bases between the two ends. The CDR3 region has the DNA TGTGCCAGCAGTGGGAACGGGGCCTCACGCGACGAGCAGTACTTC. Protein: CASSGNGASRDEQYF.

Ten or more counts support this clonotype. The chain uses TRBV29-1 and TRBJ2-3; 7 positions agree with TRBD2. V gave up 4 bases and J gave up 1 base; unmatched junction bases: 8. The CDR3 covers 15 residues. CDR1 and CDR2 (germline): SQVTM, ANQGSEA. CDR3 in DNA: TGCAGCGTTGCCCGGACCACTAGCGGCACAGATACGCAGTATTTT. Residues: CSVARTTSGTDTQYF.